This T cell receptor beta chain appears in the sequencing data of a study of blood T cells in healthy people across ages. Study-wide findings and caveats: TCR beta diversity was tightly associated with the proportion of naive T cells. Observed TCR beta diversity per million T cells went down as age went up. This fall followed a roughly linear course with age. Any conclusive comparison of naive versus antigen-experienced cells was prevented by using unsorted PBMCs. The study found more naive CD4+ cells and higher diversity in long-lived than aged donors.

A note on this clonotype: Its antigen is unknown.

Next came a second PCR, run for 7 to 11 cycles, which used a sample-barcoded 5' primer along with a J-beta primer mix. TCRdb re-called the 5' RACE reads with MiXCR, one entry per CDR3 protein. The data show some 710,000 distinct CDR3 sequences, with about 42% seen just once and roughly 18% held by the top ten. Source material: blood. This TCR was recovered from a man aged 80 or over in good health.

The chain's CDR3 is CASSSRVSDGHNEQFF. The CDR3, as DNA: TGTGCCAGCAGCTCCCGGGTATCGGACGGACACAATGAGCAGTTCTTC. The V gene is TRBV7-2, the J gene TRBJ2-1; D uncertain. The CDR3 consists of 16 residues. The V and J ends lost 4 bases and 5 bases respectively, with 18 bases between them. Germline loops: CDR1 SGHTA, CDR2 FQGNSA.